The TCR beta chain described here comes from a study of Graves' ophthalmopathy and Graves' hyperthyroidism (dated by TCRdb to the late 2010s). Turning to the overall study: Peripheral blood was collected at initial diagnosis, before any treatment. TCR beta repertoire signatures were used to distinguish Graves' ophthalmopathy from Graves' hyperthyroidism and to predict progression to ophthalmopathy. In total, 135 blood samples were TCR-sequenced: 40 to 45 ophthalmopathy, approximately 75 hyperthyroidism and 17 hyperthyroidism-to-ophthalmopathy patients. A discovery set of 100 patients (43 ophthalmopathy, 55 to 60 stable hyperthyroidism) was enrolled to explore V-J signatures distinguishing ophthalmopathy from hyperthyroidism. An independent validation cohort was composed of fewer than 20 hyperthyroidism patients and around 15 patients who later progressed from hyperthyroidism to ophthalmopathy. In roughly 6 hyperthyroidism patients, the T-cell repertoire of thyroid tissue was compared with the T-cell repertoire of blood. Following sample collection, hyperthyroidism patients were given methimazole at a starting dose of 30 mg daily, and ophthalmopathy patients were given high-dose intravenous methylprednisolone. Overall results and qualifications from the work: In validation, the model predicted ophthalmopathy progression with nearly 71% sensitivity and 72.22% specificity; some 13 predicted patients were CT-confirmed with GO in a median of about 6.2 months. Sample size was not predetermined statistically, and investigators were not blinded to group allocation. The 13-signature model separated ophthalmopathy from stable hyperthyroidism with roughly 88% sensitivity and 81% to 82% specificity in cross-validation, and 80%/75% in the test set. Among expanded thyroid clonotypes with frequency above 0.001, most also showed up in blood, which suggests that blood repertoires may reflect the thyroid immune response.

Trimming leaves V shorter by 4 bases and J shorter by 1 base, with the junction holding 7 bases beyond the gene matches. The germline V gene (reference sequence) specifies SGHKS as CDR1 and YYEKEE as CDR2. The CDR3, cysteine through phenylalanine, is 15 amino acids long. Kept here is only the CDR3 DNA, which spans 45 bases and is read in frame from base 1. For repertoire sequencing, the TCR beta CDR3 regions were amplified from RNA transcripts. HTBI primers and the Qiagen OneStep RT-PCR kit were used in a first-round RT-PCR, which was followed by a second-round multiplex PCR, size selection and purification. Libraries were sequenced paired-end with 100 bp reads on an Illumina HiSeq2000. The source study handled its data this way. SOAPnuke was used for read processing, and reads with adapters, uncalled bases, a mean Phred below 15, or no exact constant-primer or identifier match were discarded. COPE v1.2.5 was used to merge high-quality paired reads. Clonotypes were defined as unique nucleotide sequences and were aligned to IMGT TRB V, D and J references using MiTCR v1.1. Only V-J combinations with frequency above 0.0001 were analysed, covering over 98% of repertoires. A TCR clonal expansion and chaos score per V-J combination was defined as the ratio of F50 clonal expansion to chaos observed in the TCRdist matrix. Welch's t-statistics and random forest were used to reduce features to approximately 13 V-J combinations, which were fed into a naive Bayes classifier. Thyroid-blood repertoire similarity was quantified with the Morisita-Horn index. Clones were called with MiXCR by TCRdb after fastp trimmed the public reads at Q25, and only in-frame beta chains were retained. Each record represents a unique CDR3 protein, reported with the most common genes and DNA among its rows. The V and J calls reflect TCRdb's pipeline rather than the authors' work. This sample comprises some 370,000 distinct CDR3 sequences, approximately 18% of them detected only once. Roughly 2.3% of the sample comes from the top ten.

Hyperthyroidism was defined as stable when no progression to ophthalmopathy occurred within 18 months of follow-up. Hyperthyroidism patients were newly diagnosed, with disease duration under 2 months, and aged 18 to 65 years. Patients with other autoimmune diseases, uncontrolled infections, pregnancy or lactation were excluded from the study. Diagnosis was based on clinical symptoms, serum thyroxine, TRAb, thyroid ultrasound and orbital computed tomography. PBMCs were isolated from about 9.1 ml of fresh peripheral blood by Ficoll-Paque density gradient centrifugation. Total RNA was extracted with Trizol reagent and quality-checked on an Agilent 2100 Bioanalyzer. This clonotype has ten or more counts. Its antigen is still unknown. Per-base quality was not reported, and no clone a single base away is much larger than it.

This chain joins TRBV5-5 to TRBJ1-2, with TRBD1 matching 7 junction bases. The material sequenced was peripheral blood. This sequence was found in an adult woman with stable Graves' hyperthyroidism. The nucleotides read TGTGCCAGCAGCCAGAACCGGGACAGTAACTATGGCTACACCTTC. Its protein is CASSQNRDSNYGYTF.